The clone carrying this T cell receptor (beta chain) was seen a single time. Its antigen remains unknown. Trimming cost V 1 base and J 0 bases, with 9 bases left between them. Germline V gene data show CDR1 as KGHSY and CDR2 as FQNENV. This CDR3 is 15 amino acids long. The entry originates in a study of cytomegalovirus exposure and HLA in healthy donors. The wider study: Counted in an early data release were 75 million to 85 million unique TCRs from HLA-typed donors. Genotyping of 300 to 450 donors showed that about 79% belonged to the Caucasian-associated ancestry cluster.

The PCR made use of 60 Vbeta and 13 Jbeta primers. Generated by immunoSEQ multiplex PCR, the TCRdb table keeps only in-frame clones and is missing some. The profile shows fewer than 70,000 clones, about 76% of them singletons. The study, taken as a whole, reports: Analysis performed later found over 15,000 TCR beta sequences associated with HLA alleles at 0.05 false discovery rate. The number of N-insertions in an Asian-associated ancestry cluster was reportedly below the 666-donor mean in a later analysis.

The chain joins TRBV16 to TRBJ1-1; a weak D match, TRBD1 (5 bases). The sequenced sample was PBMCs. The sequence was collected from a man aged 45 to 65 in good health and CMV-seronegative. This CDR3 reads CASSQWGGLNTEAFF. The CDR3 DNA follows: TGTGCCAGCAGCCAATGGGGCGGTCTGAACACTGAAGCTTTCTTT.